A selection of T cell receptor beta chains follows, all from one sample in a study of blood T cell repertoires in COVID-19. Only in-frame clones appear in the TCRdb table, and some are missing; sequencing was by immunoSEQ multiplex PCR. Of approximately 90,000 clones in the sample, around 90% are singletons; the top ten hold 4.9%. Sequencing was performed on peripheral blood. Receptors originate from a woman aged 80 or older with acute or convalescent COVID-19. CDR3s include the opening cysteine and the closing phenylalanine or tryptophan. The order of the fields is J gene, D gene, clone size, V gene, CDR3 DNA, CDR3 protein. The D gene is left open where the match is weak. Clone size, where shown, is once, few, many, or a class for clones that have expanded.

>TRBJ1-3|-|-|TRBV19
TGTGCCAGTACCAAGACAGCAGGAAACACCATATATTTT
CASTKTAGNTIYF
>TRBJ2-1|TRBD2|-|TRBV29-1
TGCAGCGTTGGAGTTAGCGGGAGCTACAATGAGCAGTTCTTC
CSVGVSGSYNEQFF
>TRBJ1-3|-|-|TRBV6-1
TGTGCCAGCAGTGCAGACAGCCTGGGGGGGGGAAACACCATATATTTT
CASSADSLGGGNTIYF
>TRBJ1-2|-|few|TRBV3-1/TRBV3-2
TGTGCCAGCAGCCTCTTTGGCGGAGGGGCTGAGGGCTACACCTTC
CASSLFGGGAEGYTF
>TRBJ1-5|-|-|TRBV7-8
TGTGCCAGCAGCCCCCGGGCAGGGGACGGCAATCAGCCCCAGCATTTT
CASSPRAGDGNQPQHF
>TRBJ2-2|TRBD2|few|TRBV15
TGTGCCACCAGACCGGGACTAGCGGGAGAGGTCGGGGAGCTGTTTTTT
CATRPGLAGEVGELFF
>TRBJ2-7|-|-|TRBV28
TGTGCCAGCAGTTCAAGGGGAAGATCATCCTACGAGCAGTACTTC
CASSSRGRSSYEQYF
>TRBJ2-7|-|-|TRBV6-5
TGTGCCAGCAGTTACTCACCAGGACTGAGGGACGAGCAGTACTTC
CASSYSPGLRDEQYF
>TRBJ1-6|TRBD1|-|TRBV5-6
TGTGCCAGCAGCTCGAGGGGACAGGGCCATAATTCACCCCTCCACTTT
CASSSRGQGHNSPLHF
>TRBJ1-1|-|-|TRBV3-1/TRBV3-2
TGTGCCAGCAGCCAGAGGAGCGGGACTGAAGCTTTCTTT
CASSQRSGTEAFF
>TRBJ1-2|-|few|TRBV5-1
TGCGCCAGCAGCTCCGGGGATGGCTACACCTTC
CASSSGDGYTF
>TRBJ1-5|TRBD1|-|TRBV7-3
TGTGCCAGCAGCTTAAATCTGGTCAGGGGGAGCAATCAGCCCCAGCATTTT
CASSLNLVRGSNQPQHF
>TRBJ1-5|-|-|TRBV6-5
TGTGCCAGCAGCACCGGGGGAGGGGGCAATCAGCCCCAGCATTTT
CASSTGGGGNQPQHF
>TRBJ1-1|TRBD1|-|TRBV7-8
TGTGCCAGCAGTTCCTCAGGGGGCTTGAACACTGAAGCTTTCTTT
CASSSSGGLNTEAFF
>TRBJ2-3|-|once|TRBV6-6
TGTGCCAGCACCTCGCAGTCGGATACGCAGTATTTT
CASTSQSDTQYF
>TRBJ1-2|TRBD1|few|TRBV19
TGTGCCAGTAGTATGGGGGACAGAGCCCCTAGTAGTGGCTACACCTTC
CASSMGDRAPSSGYTF
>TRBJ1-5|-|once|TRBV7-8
TGTGCCAGCAGCTTAGATTGGATAGGGGGCAATCAGCCCCAGCATTTT
CASSLDWIGGNQPQHF
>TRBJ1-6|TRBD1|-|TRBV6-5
TGTGCCAGCAGTTACGCCGGGACAGGGGGTTCACCCCTCCACTTT
CASSYAGTGGSPLHF
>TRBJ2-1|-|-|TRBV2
TGTGCCAGCCTCACTGGGGGGAATGTAGCCTACAATGAGCAGTTCTTC
CASLTGGNVAYNEQFF
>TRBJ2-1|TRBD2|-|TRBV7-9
TGTGCCAGCAGCACCACGACTAGCGGGAAAGGCAATGAGCAGTTCTTC
CASSTTTSGKGNEQFF
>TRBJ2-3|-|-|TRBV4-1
TGCGCCAGCAGCCAAGGCTCAGGGGCTATGAATGTAGATACGCAGTATTTT
CASSQGSGAMNVDTQYF
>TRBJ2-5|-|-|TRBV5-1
TGCGCCAGCAGCTCGGGGGACTGCACGGAAGAGACCCAGTACTTC
CASSSGDCTEETQYF
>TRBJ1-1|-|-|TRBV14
TGTGCCAGCAGCCAAGTACGGGGGTATGAAGCTTTCTTT
CASSQVRGYEAFF
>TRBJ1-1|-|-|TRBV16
TGTGCCAGCAGCCAATCGAGGGGGGGAGGTAACACTGAAGCTTTCTTT
CASSQSRGGGNTEAFF
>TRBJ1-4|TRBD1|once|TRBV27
TGTGCCAGCAGTTGGACAGGGGGCAGGACTAATGAAAAACTGTTTTTT
CASSWTGGRTNEKLFF
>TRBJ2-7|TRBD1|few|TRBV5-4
TGTGCCAGCAGCATTAGGGACAGCCCTCCCTACGAGCAGTACTTC
CASSIRDSPPYEQYF
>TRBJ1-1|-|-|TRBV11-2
TGTGCCAGCAGCCCGATGGGAAGGCAGGGGTTGGGCACTGAAGCTTTCTTT
CASSPMGRQGLGTEAFF
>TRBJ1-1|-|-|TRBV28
TGTGCCAGCAGTTTAAGGGGCACTGAAGCTTTCTTT
CASSLRGTEAFF
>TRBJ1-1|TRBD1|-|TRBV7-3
TGTGCCAGCAGCTTAGTTGCCGGACAGGGTAGAAACACTGAAGCTTTCTTT
CASSLVAGQGRNTEAFF
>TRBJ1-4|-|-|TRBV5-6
TGTGCCAGCAGCAAACAGATGCAGGGGAGGGGTGAAAAACTGTTTTTT
CASSKQMQGRGEKLFF
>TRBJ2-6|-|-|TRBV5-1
TGCGCCAGCAGCTTGGAGGGGCGAGGGGCCAACGTCCTGACTTTC
CASSLEGRGANVLTF
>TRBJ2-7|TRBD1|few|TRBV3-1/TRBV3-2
TGTGCCAGCAGCCAAGATTTTCCGGGACAGGGATACGAGCAGTACTTC
CASSQDFPGQGYEQYF
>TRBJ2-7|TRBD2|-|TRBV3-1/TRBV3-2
TGTGCCAGCAGCCCGAGGCGGGAGACCTACGAGCAGTACTTC
CASSPRRETYEQYF
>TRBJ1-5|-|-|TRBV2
TGTGCCAGCAGGGAAATAGATAGCAATCAGCCCCAGCATTTT
CASREIDSNQPQHF
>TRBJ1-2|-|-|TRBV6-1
TGTGCCAGCAGTGAAGGGCAGAACTATGGCTACACCTTC
CASSEGQNYGYTF
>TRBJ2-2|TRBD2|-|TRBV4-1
TGCGCCAGCAGCCCGGGGGGTCGGGGCCCGGGCACCGGGGAGCTGTTTTTT
CASSPGGRGPGTGELFF
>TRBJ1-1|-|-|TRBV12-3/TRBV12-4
TGTGCCAGCAGTTTAGGGCAGAACACTGAAGCTTTCTTT
CASSLGQNTEAFF
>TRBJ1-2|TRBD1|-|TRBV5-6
TGTGCCAGCAGATACAGGGGGGTTGATGGCTACACCTTC
CASRYRGVDGYTF
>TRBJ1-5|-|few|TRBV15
TGTGCCACCAGCAGACCCGGGGGCAATCAGCCCCAGCATTTT
CATSRPGGNQPQHF
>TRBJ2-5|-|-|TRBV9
TGTGCCAGCAGCGTAGGACCGGGGAAAGAGACCCAGTACTTC
CASSVGPGKETQYF
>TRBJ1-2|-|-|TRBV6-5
TGTGCGGGGATGGCAGCTAGCTCCATCTATGGCTACACCTTC
CAGMAASSIYGYTF
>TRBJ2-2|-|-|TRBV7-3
TGTGCCAGCAGCTTTATGGGCGGGGACCGGCCCGGGGAGCTGTTTTTT
CASSFMGGDRPGELFF
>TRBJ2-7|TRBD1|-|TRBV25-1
TGTGCCAGCAGTGAAAATGGACAGGGGGCTGGGGAGCAGTACTTC
CASSENGQGAGEQYF
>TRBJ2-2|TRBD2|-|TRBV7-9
TGTGCCAGCAGCTTACCTAGCGGGGGGGCCAACACCGGGGAGCTGTTTTTT
CASSLPSGGANTGELFF
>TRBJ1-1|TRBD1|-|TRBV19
TGTGCCAGTACCATAGACAGGGTGAACACTGAAGCTTTCTTT
CASTIDRVNTEAFF
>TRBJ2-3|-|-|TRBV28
TGTGCCAGCATAGAACAGGGCACAGATACGCAGTATTTT
CASIEQGTDTQYF
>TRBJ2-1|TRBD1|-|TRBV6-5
TGTGCCAGCAGTTCCGGGACAGAGAACAATGAGCAGTTCTTC
CASSSGTENNEQFF
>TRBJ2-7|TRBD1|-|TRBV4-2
TGTGCCAGCAGCCGCAAACCCAGGGGGAGCTCCTACGAGCAGTACTTC
CASSRKPRGSSYEQYF
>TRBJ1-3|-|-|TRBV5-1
TGCGCCAGCAGCTTGGCCGCGGGGCCTGGAAACACCATATATTTT
CASSLAAGPGNTIYF
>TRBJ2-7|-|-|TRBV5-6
TGTGCCAGCAGCATCCGGGACACCCTCTACGAGCAGTACTTC
CASSIRDTLYEQYF